The 8 T cell receptor beta chains below were found in one sample sequenced in a study of T cell responses to AZD1222 COVID-19 vaccine. Sequencing was performed with immunoSEQ multiplex PCR; in TCRdb, only in-frame clones are kept and a portion is missing. The sample yields under 130,000 clones, 80% to 90% seen once. Sequenced material: peripheral blood, taken on day 0 of AZD1222 vaccination. The receptors here all came from an adult in good health.

The J gene is TRBJ1-6, the V gene TRBV6-2 or TRBV6-3; D remains ambiguous. V lost 4 bases to trimming and J lost 13 bases, with 11 bases between them. The CDR3 is made up of 12 amino acids. Germline assignment: CDR1 MNHEY and CDR2 SVGEGT. The CDR3, as DNA: TGTGCCAGCAGTTCCGATCCAGCGCCCCTCCACTTT. Translation gives CASSSDPAPLHF.

The V call is TRBV5-6, the J call TRBJ1-3; D is ambiguous. The CDR3 sequence is 14 residues long. Trimming removed 4 bases from V and 3 bases from J, with 11 bases in between. In germline, CDR1 is SGHDT, CDR2 YYEEEE. The chain's CDR3 is CASSGLNGGNTIYF. As DNA, the CDR3 is TGTGCCAGCAGCGGATTAAACGGTGGAAACACCATATATTTT.

The V gene is TRBV28, the J gene TRBJ2-1; TRBD2 matches at 9 bases. Germline V gives CDR1 MDHEN, CDR2 SYDVKM. This CDR3 region has 15 residues. V was pared by 3 bases and J by 9 bases, with 9 bases of the junction left unmatched. CDR3 coding DNA: TGTGCCAGCAGTTTTCAGGCGGCGGGAGGGCGTGAGCAGTTCTTC. This codes for CASSFQAAGGREQFF.

The rearrangement links TRBV3-1 (or the pseudogene TRBV3-2) to TRBJ1-1, with 12 bases identical to TRBD1. Looked up from germline, CDR1 is LGHDT and CDR2 is YNNKEL (reference sequence). CDR3 length: 19 residues. Trimming removed 4 bases from V and 1 base from J; junction bases left unmatched: 13. This CDR3 reads CASSPHPGTGGGRNTEAFF. The DNA of the CDR3 is TGTGCCAGCAGCCCGCATCCTGGGACAGGGGGCGGAAGGAACACTGAAGCTTTCTTT.

As to this clone: Different DNA sequences within this sample yield the same CDR3. The chain employs TRBV9 and TRBJ2-3; D is ambiguous. Germline-derived CDR1 and CDR2 are SGDLS and YYNGEE. V shed 0 bases and J shed 0 bases, with 8 bases lying between them. CDR3 length equals 15 residues. CDR3 sequence: CASSVDGRSTDTQYF. CDR3 bases: TGTGCCAGCAGCGTAGATGGCAGGAGCACAGATACGCAGTATTTT. The variable domain in full, completed from reference TRBV9 and TRBJ2-3, reads DSGVTQTPKHLITATGQRVTLRCSPRSGDLSVYWYQQSLDQGLQFLIQYYNGEERAKGNILERFSAQQFPDLHSELNLSSLELGDSALYFCASSVDGRSTDTQYFGPGTRLTVL.

On this clone: Distinct nucleotide sequences in the sample also encode this CDR3. The J gene is TRBJ2-3, the V gene TRBV5-4, with 8 bases identical to TRBD1. The CDR3 is 14 residues long. CDR1 is SGHNT and CDR2 is YYREEE in the germline V gene (reference sequence). J gave up 2 bases and V 1 base, and 0 bases lay outside the gene matches. The chain's CDR3 is CASSLQGATDTQYF. CDR3 coding DNA: TGTGCCAGCAGCTTGCAGGGGGCCACAGATACGCAGTATTTT.

This chain uses TRBV10-3 with TRBJ1-2, with D possibly matching TRBD1 (5 bases). The V end lost 8 bases, the J end lost 8 bases, and 21 bases lay between the germline ends. The CDR3 loop spans 14 amino acids. Germline CDR1 ENHRY, CDR2 SYGVKD. CDR3 sequence: CAISSLGAGEGYTF. The CDR3, as DNA: TGTGCCATCTCCTCCCTCGGGGCAGGAGAAGGCTACACCTTC.

V is TRBV11-3 and J is TRBJ2-2; 9 bases map to TRBD1. This CDR3 has 15 amino acids. In germline, CDR1 is SGHNT, CDR2 YENEEA. V lost 4 bases, J lost 5 bases, and 5 bases stayed unmatched. The CDR3 region has the DNA TGTGCCAGCAGCTCCCCTGGACAGGGGACCGGGGAGCTGTTTTTT. This translates into CASSSPGQGTGELFF. The whole variable domain, remainder taken from reference TRBV11-3 and TRBJ2-2, is EAGVVQSPRYKIIEKKQPVAFWCNPISGHNTLYWYLQNLGQGPELLIRYENEEAVDDSQLPKDRFSAERLKGVDSTLKIQPAELGDSAVYLCASSSPGQGTGELFFGEGSRLTVL.